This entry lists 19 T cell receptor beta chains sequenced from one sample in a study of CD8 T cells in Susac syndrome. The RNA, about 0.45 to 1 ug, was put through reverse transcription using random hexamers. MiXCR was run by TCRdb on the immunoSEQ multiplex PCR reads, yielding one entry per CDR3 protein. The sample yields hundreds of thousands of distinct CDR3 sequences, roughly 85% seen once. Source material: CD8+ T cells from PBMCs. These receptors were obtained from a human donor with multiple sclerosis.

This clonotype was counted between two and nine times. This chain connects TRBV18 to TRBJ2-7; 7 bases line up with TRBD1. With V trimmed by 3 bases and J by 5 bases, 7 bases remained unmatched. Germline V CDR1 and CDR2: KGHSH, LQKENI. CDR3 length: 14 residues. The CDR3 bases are TGTGCCAGCTCACCCGGACAGGTCCTGGACGAGCAGTACTTC. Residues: CASSPGQVLDEQYF.

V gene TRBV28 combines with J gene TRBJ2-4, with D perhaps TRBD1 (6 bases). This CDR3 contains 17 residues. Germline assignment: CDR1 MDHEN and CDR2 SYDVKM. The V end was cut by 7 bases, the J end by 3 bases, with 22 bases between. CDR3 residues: CASISRGDTAFKNIQYF. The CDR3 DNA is TGTGCCAGCATTTCCCGTGGGGACACCGCGTTCAAAAACATTCAGTACTTC.

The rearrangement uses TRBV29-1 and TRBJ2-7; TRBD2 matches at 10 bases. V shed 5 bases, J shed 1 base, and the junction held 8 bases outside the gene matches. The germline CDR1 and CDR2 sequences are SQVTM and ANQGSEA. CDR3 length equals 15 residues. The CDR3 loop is CSVRNSGRNSYEQYF. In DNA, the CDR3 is TGCAGCGTTCGTAATAGCGGGAGGAATTCCTACGAGCAGTACTTC.

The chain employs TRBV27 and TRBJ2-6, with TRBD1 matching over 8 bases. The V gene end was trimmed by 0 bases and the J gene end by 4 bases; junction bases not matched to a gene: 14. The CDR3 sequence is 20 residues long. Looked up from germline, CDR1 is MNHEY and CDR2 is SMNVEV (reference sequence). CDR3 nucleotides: TGTGCCAGCAGTTTATCGGAGGGTGATTATCAGGGGGCCGGGGCCAACGTCCTGACTTTC. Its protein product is CASSLSEGDYQGAGANVLTF. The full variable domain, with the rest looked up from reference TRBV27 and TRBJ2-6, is EAQVTQNPRYLITVTGKKLTVTCSQNMNHEYMSWYRQDPGLGLRQIYYSMNVEVTDKGDVPEGYKVSRKEKRNFPLILESPSPNQTSLYFCASSLSEGDYQGAGANVLTFGAGSRLTVL.

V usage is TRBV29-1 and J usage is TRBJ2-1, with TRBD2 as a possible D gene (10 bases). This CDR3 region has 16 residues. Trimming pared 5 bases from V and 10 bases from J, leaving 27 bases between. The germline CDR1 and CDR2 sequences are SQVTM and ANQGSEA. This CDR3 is CSVKSGQGTSGIEQFF. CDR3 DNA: TGCAGCGTTAAATCGGGACAGGGCACTAGCGGGATAGAGCAGTTCTTC.

The chain's CDR3 is CASSGAMGVNEQFF. In DNA form, the CDR3 reads TGTGCCAGCAGCGGAGCAATGGGGGTCAATGAGCAGTTCTTC. V usage is TRBV9 and J usage is TRBJ2-1; the D call may be TRBD1 or TRBD2 (5 bases each). The length of the CDR3 is 14 residues. Trimming pared 3 bases from V and 6 bases from J, leaving 13 bases between. Germline V gene lookup returns CDR1 SGDLS and CDR2 YYNGEE.

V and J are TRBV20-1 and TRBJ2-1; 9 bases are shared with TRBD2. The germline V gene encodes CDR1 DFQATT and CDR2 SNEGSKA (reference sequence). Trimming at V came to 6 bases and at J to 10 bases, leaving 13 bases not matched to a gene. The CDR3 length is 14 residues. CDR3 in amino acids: CSARFAGGPGEQFF. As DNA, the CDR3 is TGCAGTGCCCGTTTTGCGGGAGGGCCTGGGGAGCAGTTCTTC.

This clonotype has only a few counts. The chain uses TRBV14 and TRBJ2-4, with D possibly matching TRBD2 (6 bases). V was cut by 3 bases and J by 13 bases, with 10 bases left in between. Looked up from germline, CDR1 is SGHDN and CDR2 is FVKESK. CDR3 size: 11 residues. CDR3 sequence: CASSQGLVQYF. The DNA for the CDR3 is TGTGCCAGCAGCCAGGGACTCGTCCAGTACTTC.

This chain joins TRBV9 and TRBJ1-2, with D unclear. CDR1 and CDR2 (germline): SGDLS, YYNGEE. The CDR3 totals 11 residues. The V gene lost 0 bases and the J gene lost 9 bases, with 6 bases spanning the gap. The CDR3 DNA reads TGTGCCAGCAGCGTAGGCAGAAGCTACACCTTC. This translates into CASSVGRSYTF. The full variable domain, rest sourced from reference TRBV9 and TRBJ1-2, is DSGVTQTPKHLITATGQRVTLRCSPRSGDLSVYWYQQSLDQGLQFLIQYYNGEERAKGNILERFSAQQFPDLHSELNLSSLELGDSALYFCASSVGRSYTFGSGTRLTVV.

The DNA of the CDR3 is TGCAGCGTTGAACTGCGGTACAATGAGCAGTTCTTC. Encoded protein: CSVELRYNEQFF. The J gene is TRBJ2-1, the V gene TRBV29-1, with D unclear. This CDR3 has 12 residues. The V gene lost 2 bases and the J gene lost 4 bases, with 6 bases spanning the gap. From germline, CDR1 is SQVTM and CDR2 ANQGSEA.

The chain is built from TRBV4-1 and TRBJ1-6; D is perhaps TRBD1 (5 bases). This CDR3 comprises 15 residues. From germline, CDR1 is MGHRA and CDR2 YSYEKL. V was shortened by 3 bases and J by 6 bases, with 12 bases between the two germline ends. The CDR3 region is CASSQGPGLNSPLHF. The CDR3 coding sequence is TGCGCCAGCAGCCAGGGACCGGGTCTTAATTCACCCCTCCACTTT.

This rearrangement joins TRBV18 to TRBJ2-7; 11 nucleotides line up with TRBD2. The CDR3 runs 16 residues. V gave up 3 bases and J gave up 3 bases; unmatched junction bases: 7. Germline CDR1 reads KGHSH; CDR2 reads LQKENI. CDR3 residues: CASSPTTSGTGYEQYF. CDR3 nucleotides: TGTGCCAGCTCACCGACGACTAGCGGGACTGGCTACGAGCAGTACTTC.

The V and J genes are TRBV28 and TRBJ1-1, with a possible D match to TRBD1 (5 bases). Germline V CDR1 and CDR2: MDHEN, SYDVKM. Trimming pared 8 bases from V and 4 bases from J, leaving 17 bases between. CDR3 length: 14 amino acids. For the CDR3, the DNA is TGTGCCAGCTCCCTGCGGGGGATTCCCACTGAAGCTTTCTTT. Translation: CASSLRGIPTEAFF.

As DNA, the CDR3 is TGTGCCAGCAGTTTACCCCCTAGGACTAACCATGAGCAGTTCTTC. Residues: CASSLPPRTNHEQFF. V is TRBV28 and J is TRBJ2-1, with D perhaps TRBD2 (6 bases). CDR1 and CDR2 from the germline V gene are MDHEN and SYDVKM. V was shortened by 2 bases and J by 8 bases, with 16 bases between the two germline ends. This CDR3 contains 15 residues.

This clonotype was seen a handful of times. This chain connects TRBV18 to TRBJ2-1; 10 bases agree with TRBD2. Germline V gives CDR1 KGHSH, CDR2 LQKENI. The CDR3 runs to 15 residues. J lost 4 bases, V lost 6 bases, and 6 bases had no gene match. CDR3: CASSPGTSVYNEQFF. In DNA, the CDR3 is TGTGCCAGCTCCCCCGGGACTAGCGTATACAATGAGCAGTTCTTC.

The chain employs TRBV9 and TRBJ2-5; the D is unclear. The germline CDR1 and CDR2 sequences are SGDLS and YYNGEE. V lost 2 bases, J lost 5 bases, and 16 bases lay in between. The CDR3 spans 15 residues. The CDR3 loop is CASSVYSQTVETQYF. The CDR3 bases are TGTGCCAGCAGCGTGTACAGTCAAACTGTGGAGACCCAGTACTTC.

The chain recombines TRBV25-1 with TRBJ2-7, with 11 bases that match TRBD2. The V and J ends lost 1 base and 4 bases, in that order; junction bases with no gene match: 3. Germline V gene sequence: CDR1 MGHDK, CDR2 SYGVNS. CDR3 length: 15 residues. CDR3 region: CASSELLAGGYEQYF. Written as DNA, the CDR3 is TGTGCCAGCAGTGAATTATTAGCGGGAGGGTACGAGCAGTACTTC.

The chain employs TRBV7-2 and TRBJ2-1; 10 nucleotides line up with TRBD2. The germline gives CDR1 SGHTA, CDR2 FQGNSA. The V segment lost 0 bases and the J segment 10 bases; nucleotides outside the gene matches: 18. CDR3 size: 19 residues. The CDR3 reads CASSLARLAGVPLLGEQFF. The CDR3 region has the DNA TGTGCCAGCAGCTTAGCTAGGCTAGCGGGAGTCCCTCTTCTGGGGGAGCAGTTCTTC.

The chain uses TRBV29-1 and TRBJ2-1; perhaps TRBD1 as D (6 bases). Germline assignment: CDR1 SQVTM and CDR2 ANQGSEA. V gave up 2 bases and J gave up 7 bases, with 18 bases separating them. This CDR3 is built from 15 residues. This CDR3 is CSVEWGRSIGNEQFF. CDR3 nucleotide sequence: TGCAGCGTTGAATGGGGGCGATCTATAGGGAATGAGCAGTTCTTC.